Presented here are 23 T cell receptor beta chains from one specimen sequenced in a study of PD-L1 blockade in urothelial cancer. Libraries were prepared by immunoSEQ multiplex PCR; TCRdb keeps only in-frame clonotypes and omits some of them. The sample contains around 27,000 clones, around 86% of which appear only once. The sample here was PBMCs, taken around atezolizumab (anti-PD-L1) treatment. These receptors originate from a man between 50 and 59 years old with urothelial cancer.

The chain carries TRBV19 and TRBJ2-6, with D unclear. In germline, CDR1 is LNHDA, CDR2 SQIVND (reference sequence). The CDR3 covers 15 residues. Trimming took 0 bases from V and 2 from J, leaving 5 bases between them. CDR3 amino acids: CASSIDEAGANVLTF. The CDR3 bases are TGTGCCAGTAGTATAGACGAGGCTGGGGCCAACGTCCTGACTTTC.

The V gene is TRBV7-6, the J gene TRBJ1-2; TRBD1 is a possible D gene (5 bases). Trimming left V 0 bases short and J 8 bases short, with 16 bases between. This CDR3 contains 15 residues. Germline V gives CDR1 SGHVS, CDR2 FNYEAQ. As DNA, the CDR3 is TGTGCCAGCAGCTTAGCCGGACACGCGTCTGGGGGCTACACCTTC. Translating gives CASSLAGHASGGYTF.

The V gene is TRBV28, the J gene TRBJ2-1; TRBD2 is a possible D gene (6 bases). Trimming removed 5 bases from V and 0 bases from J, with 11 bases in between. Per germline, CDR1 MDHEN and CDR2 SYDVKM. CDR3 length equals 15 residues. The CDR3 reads CASSPGESSYNEQFF. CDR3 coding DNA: TGTGCCAGCAGTCCGGGGGAGAGCTCCTACAATGAGCAGTTCTTC.

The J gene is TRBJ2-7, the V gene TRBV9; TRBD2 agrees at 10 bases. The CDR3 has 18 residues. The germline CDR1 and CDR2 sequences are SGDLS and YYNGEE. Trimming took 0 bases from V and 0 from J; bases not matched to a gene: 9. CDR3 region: CASSVATLLAGTSYEQYV. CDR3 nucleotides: TGTGCCAGCAGCGTAGCTACGTTACTAGCGGGGACCTCCTACGAGCAGTACGTC.

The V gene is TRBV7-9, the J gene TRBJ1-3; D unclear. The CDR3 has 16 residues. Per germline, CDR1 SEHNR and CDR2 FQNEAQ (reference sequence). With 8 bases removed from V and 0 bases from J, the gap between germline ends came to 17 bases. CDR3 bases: TGTGCCAGCGTTCCAAGAGAGGAGATCTCTGGAAACACCATATATTTT. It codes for CASVPREEISGNTIYF.

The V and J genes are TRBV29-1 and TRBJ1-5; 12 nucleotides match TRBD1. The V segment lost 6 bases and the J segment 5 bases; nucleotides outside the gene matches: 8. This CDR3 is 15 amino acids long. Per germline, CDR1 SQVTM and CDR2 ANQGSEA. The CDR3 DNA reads TGCAGCGTCAGTACCGGGACAGGGGGCGATCAGCCCCAGCATTTT. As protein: CSVSTGTGGDQPQHF.

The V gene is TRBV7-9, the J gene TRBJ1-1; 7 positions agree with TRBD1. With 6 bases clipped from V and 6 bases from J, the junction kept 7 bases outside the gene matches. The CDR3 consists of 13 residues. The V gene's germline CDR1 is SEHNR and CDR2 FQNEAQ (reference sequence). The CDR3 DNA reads TGTGCCAGCAGGCTCACAGGGGCAGCTGAAGCTTTCTTT. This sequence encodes CASRLTGAAEAFF.

CDR3 sequence: CASSRGTGRAGTTGTEAFF. The CDR3 region has the DNA TGTGCCAGCAGCCGTGGGACCGGGAGGGCAGGAACTACGGGGACTGAAGCTTTCTTT. The chain recombines TRBV7-9 with TRBJ1-1; a possible D gene is TRBD1 (5 bases). The V end lost 5 bases, the J end lost 5 bases, and 30 bases lay between the germline ends. In germline, CDR1 is SEHNR, CDR2 FQNEAQ (reference sequence). This CDR3 is 19 amino acids long.

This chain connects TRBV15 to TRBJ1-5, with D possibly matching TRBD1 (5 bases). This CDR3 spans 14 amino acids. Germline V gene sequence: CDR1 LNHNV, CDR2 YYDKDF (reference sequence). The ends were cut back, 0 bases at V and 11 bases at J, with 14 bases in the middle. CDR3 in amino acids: CATSRDRGGRTQHF. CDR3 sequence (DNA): TGTGCCACCAGCAGAGATCGGGGGGGAAGGACCCAGCATTTT.

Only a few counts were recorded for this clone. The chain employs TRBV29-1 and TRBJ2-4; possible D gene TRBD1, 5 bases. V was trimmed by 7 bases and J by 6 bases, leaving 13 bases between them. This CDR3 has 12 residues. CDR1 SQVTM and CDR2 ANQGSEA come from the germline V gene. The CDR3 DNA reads TGCAGCGGCGGTAGGGGCACAAACATTCAGTACTTC. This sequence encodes CSGGRGTNIQYF.

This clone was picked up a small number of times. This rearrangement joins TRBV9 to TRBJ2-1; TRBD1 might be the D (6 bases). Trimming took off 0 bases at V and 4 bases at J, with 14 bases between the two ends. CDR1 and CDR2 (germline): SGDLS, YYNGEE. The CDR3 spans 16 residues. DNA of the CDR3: TGTGCCAGCAGCGTAGGGGCAGTGAGGGGGTACAATGAGCAGTTCTTC. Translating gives CASSVGAVRGYNEQFF.

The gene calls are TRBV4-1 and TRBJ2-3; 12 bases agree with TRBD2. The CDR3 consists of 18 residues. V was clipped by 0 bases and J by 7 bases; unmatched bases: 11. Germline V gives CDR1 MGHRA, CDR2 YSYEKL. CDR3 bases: TGCGCCAGCAGCCAAGAAGGTCGGCTAGCGGGAGGGGGGTATACGCAGTATTTT. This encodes CASSQEGRLAGGGYTQYF.

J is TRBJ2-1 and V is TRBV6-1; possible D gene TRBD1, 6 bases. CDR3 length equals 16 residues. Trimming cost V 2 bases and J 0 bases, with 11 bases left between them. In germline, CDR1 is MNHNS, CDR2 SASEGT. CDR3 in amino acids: CASSESWGRSYNEQFF. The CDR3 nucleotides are TGTGCCAGCAGTGAATCGTGGGGGCGCTCCTACAATGAGCAGTTCTTC.

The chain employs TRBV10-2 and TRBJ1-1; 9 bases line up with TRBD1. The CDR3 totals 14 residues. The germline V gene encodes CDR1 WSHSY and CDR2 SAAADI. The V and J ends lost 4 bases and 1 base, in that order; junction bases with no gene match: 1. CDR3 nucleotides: TGCGCCAGCAGTGGGGACAGGGCGAACACTGAAGCTTTCTTT. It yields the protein CASSGDRANTEAFF.

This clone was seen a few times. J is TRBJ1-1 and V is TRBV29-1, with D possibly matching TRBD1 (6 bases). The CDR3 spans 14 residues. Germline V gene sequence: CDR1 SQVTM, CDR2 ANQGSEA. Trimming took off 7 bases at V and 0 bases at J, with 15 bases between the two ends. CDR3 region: CSERGGLLNTEAFF. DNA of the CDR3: TGCAGCGAGCGGGGGGGGCTACTGAACACTGAAGCTTTCTTT.

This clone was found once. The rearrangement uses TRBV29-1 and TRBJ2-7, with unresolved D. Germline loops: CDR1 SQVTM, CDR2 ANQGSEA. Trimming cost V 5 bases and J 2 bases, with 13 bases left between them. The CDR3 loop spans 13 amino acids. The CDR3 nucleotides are TGCAGCGTTCTTCGGGTTAGCCCCTACGAGCAGTACTTC. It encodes CSVLRVSPYEQYF.

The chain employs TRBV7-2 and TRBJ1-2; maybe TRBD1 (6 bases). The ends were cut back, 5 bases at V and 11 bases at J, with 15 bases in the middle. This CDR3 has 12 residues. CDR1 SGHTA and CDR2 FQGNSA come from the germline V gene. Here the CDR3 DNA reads TGTGCCAGCAGCCAAAACAGGGAAGGGTACACCTTC. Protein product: CASSQNREGYTF. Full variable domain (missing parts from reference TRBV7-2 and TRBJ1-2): GAGVSQSPSNKVTEKGKDVELRCDPISGHTALYWYRQSLGQGLEFLIYFQGNSAPDKSGLPSDRFSAERTGGSVSTLTIQRTQQEDSAVYLCASSQNREGYTFGSGTRLTVV.

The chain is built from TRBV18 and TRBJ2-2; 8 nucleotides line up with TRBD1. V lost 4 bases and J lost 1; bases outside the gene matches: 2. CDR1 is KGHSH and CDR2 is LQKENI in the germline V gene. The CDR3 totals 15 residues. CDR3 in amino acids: CASSQGQGNTGELFF. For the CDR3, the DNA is TGTGCCAGCTCACAAGGACAGGGGAACACCGGGGAGCTGTTTTTT.

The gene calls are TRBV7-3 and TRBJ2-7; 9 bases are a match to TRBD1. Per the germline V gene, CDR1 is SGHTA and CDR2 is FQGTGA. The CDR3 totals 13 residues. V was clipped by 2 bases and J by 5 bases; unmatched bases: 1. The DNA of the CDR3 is TGTGCCAGCAGCTTAGACAGGGGGAACGAGCAGTACTTC. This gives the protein CASSLDRGNEQYF.

The CDR3 DNA sequence: TGTGCCAGCCTGGAGTGGGCGGGAGAGACCGGGGAGCTGTTTTTT. Protein: CASLEWAGETGELFF. The chain links TRBV2 to TRBJ2-2; 7 nucleotides match TRBD2. Unmatched junction bases numbered 11, after V lost 8 bases and J lost 5 bases. The germline V gene has CDR1 SNHLY and CDR2 FYNNEI. The CDR3 length is 15 residues.

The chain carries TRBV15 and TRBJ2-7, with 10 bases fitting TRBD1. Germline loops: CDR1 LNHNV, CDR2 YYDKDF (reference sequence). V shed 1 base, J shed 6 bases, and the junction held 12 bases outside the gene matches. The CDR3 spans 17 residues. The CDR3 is CATSRGWVGDRGREQYF. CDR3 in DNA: TGTGCCACCAGCAGAGGTTGGGTAGGGGACAGGGGTCGCGAGCAGTACTTC.

Written as DNA, the CDR3 is TGTGCCAGCAGCCTAGGGACTAGCGGGAGTATATGGAACATTCAGTACTTC. This gives the protein CASSLGTSGSIWNIQYF. The V gene is TRBV7-8, the J gene TRBJ2-4; 14 nucleotides align to TRBD2. This CDR3 contains 17 residues. CDR1 and CDR2 from the germline V gene are SGHVS and FQNEAQ. V shed 5 bases, J shed 7 bases, and the junction held 10 bases outside the gene matches.

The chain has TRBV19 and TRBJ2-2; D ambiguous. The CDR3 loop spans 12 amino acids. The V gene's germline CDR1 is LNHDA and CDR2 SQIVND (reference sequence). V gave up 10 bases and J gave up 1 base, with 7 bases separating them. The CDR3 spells CATPGNTGELFF. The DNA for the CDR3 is TGTGCCACCCCGGGGAACACCGGGGAGCTGTTTTTT.